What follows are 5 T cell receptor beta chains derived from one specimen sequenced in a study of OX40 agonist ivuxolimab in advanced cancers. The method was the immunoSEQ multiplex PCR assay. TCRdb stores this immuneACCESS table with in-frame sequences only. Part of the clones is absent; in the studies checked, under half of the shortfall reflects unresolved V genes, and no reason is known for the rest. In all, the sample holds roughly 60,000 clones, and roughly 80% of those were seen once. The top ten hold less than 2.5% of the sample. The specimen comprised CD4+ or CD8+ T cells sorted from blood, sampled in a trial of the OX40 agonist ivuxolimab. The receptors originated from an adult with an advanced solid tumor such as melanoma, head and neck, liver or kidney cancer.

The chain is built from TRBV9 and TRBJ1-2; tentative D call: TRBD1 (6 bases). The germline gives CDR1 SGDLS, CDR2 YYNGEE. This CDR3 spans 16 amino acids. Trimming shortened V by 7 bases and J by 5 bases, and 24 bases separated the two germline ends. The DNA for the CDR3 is TGTGCCAGCGCACCCGCAGGGGACGGGACCTCATATGGCTACACCTTC. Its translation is CASAPAGDGTSYGYTF.

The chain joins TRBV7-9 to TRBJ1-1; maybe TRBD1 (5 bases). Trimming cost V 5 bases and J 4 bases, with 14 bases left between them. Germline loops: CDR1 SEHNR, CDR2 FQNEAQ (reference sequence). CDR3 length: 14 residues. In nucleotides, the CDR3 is TGTGCCAGCAGCCTGATTACAGGTGGCACTGAAGCTTTCTTT. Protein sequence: CASSLITGGTEAFF.

The CDR3 loop is CATPRGGARADTQYF. The CDR3 bases are TGTGCCACCCCGAGGGGGGGGGCCCGGGCAGATACGCAGTATTTT. The chain joins TRBV6-1 to TRBJ2-3; a possible D gene is TRBD2 (7 bases). Trimming took 10 bases from V and 4 from J, leaving 21 bases between them. The CDR3 loop spans 15 amino acids. Per germline, CDR1 MNHNS and CDR2 SASEGT.

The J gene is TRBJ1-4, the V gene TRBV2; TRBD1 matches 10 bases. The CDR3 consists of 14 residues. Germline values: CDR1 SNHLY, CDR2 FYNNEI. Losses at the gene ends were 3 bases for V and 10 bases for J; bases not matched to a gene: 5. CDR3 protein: CASSDPGTGVKLFF. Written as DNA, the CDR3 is TGTGCCAGCAGTGATCCCGGGACAGGGGTAAAACTGTTTTTT.

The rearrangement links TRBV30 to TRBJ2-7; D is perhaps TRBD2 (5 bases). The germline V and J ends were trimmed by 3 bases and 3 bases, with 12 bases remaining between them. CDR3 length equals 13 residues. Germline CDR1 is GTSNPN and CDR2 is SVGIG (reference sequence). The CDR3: CAWRGDRHYEQYF. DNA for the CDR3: TGTGCCTGGAGGGGAGACCGCCACTACGAGCAGTACTTC.